The next 4 T cell receptor beta chains were all read from a single sample in a study of cytomegalovirus exposure and HLA in healthy donors. The PCR was carried out with 60 Vbeta primers and 13 Jbeta primers. The protocol was immunoSEQ multiplex PCR, while the TCRdb copy is restricted to in-frame clones and leaves out a portion. In the table there are some 110,000 clones, roughly 66% of which are singletons. The sequencing sample was made of PBMCs. These receptors were obtained from a man between 18 and 29 years old in good health and CMV-seronegative.

The V and J genes are TRBV19 and TRBJ2-3; 10 bases line up with TRBD2. The junction had 4 bases not matched to a gene; V was cut back by 4 bases and J by 0 bases. Germline assignment: CDR1 LNHDA and CDR2 SQIVND (reference sequence). This CDR3 has 16 amino acids. The CDR3 bases are TGTGCCAGTAGTACTAGCGGGAGAATGAGCACAGATACGCAGTATTTT. This codes for CASSTSGRMSTDTQYF.

The chain carries TRBV28 and TRBJ2-7, with D possibly TRBD2 on 6 matching bases. Germline CDR1 MDHEN, CDR2 SYDVKM. Trimming took off 7 bases at V and 3 bases at J, with 19 bases between the two ends. The CDR3 has 15 amino acids. The CDR3 bases are TGTGCCAGCACCACGGATCGGGGGAAAAACTACGAGCAGTACTTC. Translation gives CASTTDRGKNYEQYF.

This clone was seen just once. V usage is TRBV19 and J usage is TRBJ2-3; 8 bases align to TRBD2. With 10 bases clipped from V and 5 bases from J, the junction kept 14 bases outside the gene matches. CDR3 length equals 15 residues. Germline values: CDR1 LNHDA, CDR2 SQIVND (reference sequence). The CDR3 coding sequence is TGTGCCACCTCTAGTGCGGGAGGACCGGGAGATACGCAGTATTTT. The encoded protein is CATSSAGGPGDTQYF. The full variable domain, its missing parts supplied by reference TRBV19 and TRBJ2-3, is DGGITQSPKYLFRKEGQNVTLSCEQNLNHDAMYWYRQDPGQGLRLIYYSQIVNDFQKGDIAEGYSVSREKKESFPLTVTSAQKNPTAFYLCATSSAGGPGDTQYFGPGTRLTVL.

This clone was seen a handful of times. The gene calls are TRBV13 and TRBJ1-6, with 10 nucleotides matching TRBD1. Germline V gene lookup returns CDR1 PRHDT and CDR2 FYEKMQ (reference sequence). The trim removed 0 bases at V and 8 bases at J, leaving 1 base unmatched. CDR3 length equals 15 residues. DNA for the CDR3: TGTGCCAGCAGCTTAGGCGGGACAGGGGATTCACCCCTCCACTTT. Its protein product is CASSLGGTGDSPLHF.